A single sample is the source of the 18 T cell receptor beta chains below, sequenced in a study of blood T cell repertoires in COVID-19. TCRdb keeps only in-frame clones here, not all; method: immunoSEQ multiplex PCR. The data show about 83,000 clones, 86% seen once. Sequenced material: peripheral blood. These receptor sequences come from a man in his fifties or sixties with active COVID-19.

The J gene is TRBJ1-2, the V gene TRBV18; 9 bases line up with TRBD1. Trimming at V came to 4 bases and at J to 4 bases, leaving 13 bases not matched to a gene. CDR3 length: 17 amino acids. CDR1 is KGHSH and CDR2 is LQKENI in the germline V gene. The CDR3 DNA follows: TGTGCCAGCTCACTCGACCCCCGGACAGGGGCGGTCTATGGCTACACCTTC. It specifies CASSLDPRTGAVYGYTF.

This clone was observed a handful of times. This chain joins TRBV6-5 and TRBJ1-1; possibly TRBD1 for D (5 bases). Trimming removed 5 bases from V and 6 bases from J, with 10 bases in between. Germline loops: CDR1 MNHEY, CDR2 SVGAGI. The CDR3 is 12 amino acids. The chain's CDR3 is CASSHEGAEAFF. The CDR3 DNA sequence: TGTGCCAGCAGTCACGAAGGGGCTGAAGCTTTCTTT.

This clone has a handful of counts. V is TRBV9 and J is TRBJ2-5, with TRBD2 identical over 8 bases. The CDR3 runs 14 residues. Germline CDR1 reads SGDLS; CDR2 reads YYNGEE. V gave up 3 bases and J gave up 5 bases; unmatched junction bases: 6. The CDR3 DNA is TGTGCCAGCAGCGGTGGACTAGCCTCGGAGACCCAGTACTTC. Translating gives CASSGGLASETQYF.

This chain connects TRBV18 to TRBJ2-7; TRBD1 matches 12 bases. The ends lost 1 base at V and 5 bases at J; junction bases unmatched: 3. The CDR3 totals 15 residues. CDR1 is KGHSH and CDR2 is LQKENI in the germline V gene. The CDR3 sequence: CASSPLGTGGDEQYF. In nucleotides, the CDR3 is TGTGCCAGCTCACCACTGGGGACAGGGGGCGACGAGCAGTACTTC. Together with reference TRBV18 and TRBJ2-7, the CDR3 gives the full variable domain: NAGVMQNPRHLVRRRGQEARLRCSPMKGHSHVYWYRQLPEEGLKFMVYLQKENIIDESGMPKERFSAEFPKEGPSILRIQQVVRGDSAAYFCASSPLGTGGDEQYFGPGTRLTVT.

This clone appeared a few times. The V gene is TRBV2, the J gene TRBJ1-5; D ambiguous. This CDR3 spans 12 amino acids. CDR1 and CDR2 from the germline V gene are SNHLY and FYNNEI. V was trimmed by 1 base and J by 15 bases, leaving 13 bases between them. The CDR3 is CASSEERLFWHF. The DNA of the CDR3 is TGTGCCAGCAGTGAAGAGAGGCTCTTCTGGCATTTT.

V usage is TRBV6-1 and J usage is TRBJ2-3; 12 bases are a match to TRBD2. After removal of 1 base from V and 1 base from J, the junction contained 0 bases not matched to a gene. CDR3 length equals 16 residues. The germline CDR1 and CDR2 sequences are MNHNS and SASEGT. CDR3 in amino acids: CASSEGLAGGTDTQYF. Written as DNA, the CDR3 is TGTGCCAGCAGTGAAGGACTAGCGGGGGGCACAGATACGCAGTATTTT.

V and J are TRBV9 and TRBJ2-7, with TRBD1 matching 7 bases. Trimming at V came to 4 bases and at J to 3 bases, leaving 4 bases not matched to a gene. Germline assignment: CDR1 SGDLS and CDR2 YYNGEE. The CDR3 is 13 amino acids. CDR3 DNA: TGTGCCAGCAGCCCCGGGACAGTCTACGAGCAGTACTTC. It specifies CASSPGTVYEQYF.

V and J are TRBV4-3 and TRBJ2-1; 8 positions agree with TRBD2. Per germline, CDR1 LGHNA and CDR2 YSLEER. The CDR3 is 16 amino acids. V gave up 3 bases and J gave up 7 bases; unmatched junction bases: 11. In DNA form, the CDR3 reads TGCGCCAGCAGCCAGCTGGGACTAGATAAAGGGAATGAGCAGTTCTTC. This codes for CASSQLGLDKGNEQFF.

This sequence joins TRBV27 and TRBJ1-5, with D possibly being TRBD1 (6 bases). The germline gives CDR1 MNHEY, CDR2 SMNVEV (reference sequence). The CDR3 is 14 amino acids. The germline V and J ends were trimmed by 4 bases and 6 bases, with 13 bases remaining between them. The CDR3 DNA sequence: TGTGCCAGCAGTTACGACAGGAATGGTCAGCCCCAGCATTTT. Translated, it gives CASSYDRNGQPQHF.

The V gene is TRBV18, the J gene TRBJ1-4, with D perhaps TRBD1 (5 bases). V was trimmed by 6 bases and J by 7 bases, leaving 21 bases between them. The CDR3 runs 16 residues. Germline V lookup: CDR1 KGHSH, CDR2 LQKENI. The CDR3, as DNA: TGTGCCAGCTCCAGGCTGGGGGGAACTAGCACTGAAAAACTGTTTTTT. It yields the protein CASSRLGGTSTEKLFF. The variable domain in full, with the rest retrieved from reference TRBV18 and TRBJ1-4, is NAGVMQNPRHLVRRRGQEARLRCSPMKGHSHVYWYRQLPEEGLKFMVYLQKENIIDESGMPKERFSAEFPKEGPSILRIQQVVRGDSAAYFCASSRLGGTSTEKLFFGSGTQLSVL.

The rearrangement links TRBV23-1 to TRBJ2-7; 7 bases fit TRBD1. TRBV23-1 is classed as an ORF, of uncertain function. The CDR3 is made up of 15 amino acids. Trimming took 4 bases from V and 5 from J; bases not matched to a gene: 11. The CDR3 protein is CASSLTCDREHEQYF. The CDR3 DNA sequence: TGCGCCAGCAGTCTCACATGCGACAGGGAACACGAGCAGTACTTC.

The V and J genes are TRBV12-3 or TRBV12-4 and TRBJ2-1; D might be TRBD1 (5 bases). The length of the CDR3 is 13 residues. The V end lost 7 bases, the J end lost 9 bases, and 16 bases lay between the germline ends. The CDR3 nucleotides read TGTGCCAGCATAAACAGGTACCTAGGTGAGCAGTTCTTC. Translation gives CASINRYLGEQFF.

This rearrangement joins TRBV29-1 to TRBJ2-1; 8 bases match TRBD1. The CDR3 runs 13 residues. After removal of 5 bases from V and 4 bases from J, the junction contained 4 bases not matched to a gene. CDR1 is SQVTM, CDR2 ANQGSEA, per germline. The CDR3 bases are TGCAGCGTTAACGGACAGGGATACAATGAGCAGTTCTTC. This sequence encodes CSVNGQGYNEQFF.

The V call is TRBV6-5, the J call TRBJ2-2; 7 bases fit TRBD1. The junction had 2 bases not matched to a gene; V was cut back by 6 bases and J by 1 base. In germline, CDR1 is MNHEY, CDR2 SVGAGI. The CDR3 has 14 residues. This CDR3 reads CASRGQMNTGELFF. The CDR3 DNA sequence: TGTGCCAGCAGGGGACAGATGAACACCGGGGAGCTGTTTTTT.

The chain employs TRBV5-8 and TRBJ1-5; 7 bases are shared with TRBD1. The CDR3 totals 13 residues. Per germline, CDR1 SGHTS and CDR2 YDEGEE. V was pared by 5 bases and J by 6 bases, with 5 bases of the junction left unmatched. Written as DNA, the CDR3 is TGTGCCAGCAGGCAGACAGGGACTCAGCCCCAGCATTTT. As protein: CASRQTGTQPQHF.

The J gene is TRBJ2-3, the V gene TRBV9, with 12 bases aligning to TRBD2. Germline trimming cut 4 bases from V and 4 bases from J; bases unmatched to any gene: 4. The germline V gene has CDR1 SGDLS and CDR2 YYNGEE. The CDR3 covers 15 residues. The CDR3 here is CASSRLAGAPDTQYF. For the CDR3, the DNA is TGTGCCAGCAGCCGACTAGCGGGAGCCCCAGATACGCAGTATTTT.

V usage is TRBV7-8 and J usage is TRBJ1-3; the match to TRBD1 covers 8 bases. V gave up 5 bases and J gave up 0 bases; unmatched junction bases: 12. The germline CDR1 and CDR2 sequences are SGHVS and FQNEAQ. The CDR3 consists of 18 residues. CDR3 protein: CASSPGQGSFLSGNTIYF. The CDR3 DNA sequence: TGTGCCAGCAGCCCCGGACAGGGTTCGTTCCTCTCTGGAAACACCATATATTTT.

The V gene is TRBV2, the J gene TRBJ1-5, with D possibly matching TRBD1 (6 bases). Germline loops: CDR1 SNHLY, CDR2 FYNNEI. The CDR3 totals 15 residues. Deletions cut 2 bases from V and 4 bases from J, with 12 bases between. The CDR3 loop is CASSESGQTNQPQHF. The CDR3 region has the DNA TGTGCCAGCAGTGAATCCGGACAGACGAATCAGCCCCAGCATTTT.